This entry lists 17 T cell receptor beta chains sequenced from one sample in a study of neurological immune-mediated disorders. A single record per CDR3 protein comes from TCRdb applying MiXCR to the 5' RACE reads. The sample records nearly 45,000 distinct CDR3 sequences, roughly 13% being singletons. Sequences were obtained from PBMCs. The receptors here all came from a female donor in good health.

This clonotype has ten or more counts. The J gene is TRBJ2-1, the V gene TRBV5-1; unclear D gene. The CDR3 extends over 11 amino acids. V gave up 7 bases and J gave up 6 bases, with 8 bases separating them. Germline V CDR1 and CDR2: SGHRS, YFSETQ. This chain's CDR3 is CASREINEQFF. CDR3 nucleotides: TGCGCCAGCCGAGAGATCAATGAGCAGTTCTTC. The variable domain in full, with the rest retrieved from reference TRBV5-1 and TRBJ2-1, is KAGVTQTPRYLIKTRGQQVTLSCSPISGHRSVSWYQQTPGQGLQFLFEYFSETQRNKGNFPGRFSGRQFSNSRSEMNVSTLELGDSALYLCASREINEQFFGPGTRLTVL.

The CDR3 DNA follows: TGCGCCAGCAGCTTGGTGGGAGACAGTGGCTACACCTTC. Protein: CASSLVGDSGYTF. V is TRBV5-1 and J is TRBJ1-2, with D perhaps matching TRBD1 (5 bases). Per germline, CDR1 SGHRS and CDR2 YFSETQ. V lost 0 bases and J lost 7, with 10 bases in between. The CDR3 length is 13 residues.

As to this clonotype: The junction and the germline gene differ at one end; a read error may be behind it. The gene calls are TRBV3-1 and TRBJ2-2; 9 nucleotides align to TRBD2. This CDR3 has 18 residues. Germline-derived CDR1 and CDR2 are LGHDT and YNNKEL (reference sequence). CDR3 loop: CAISATPVTSGNTGELFF. The CDR3 DNA reads TGTGCCATCAGCGCGACGCCGGTGACTAGCGGGAACACCGGGGAGCTGTTTTTT.

There are many counts of this clonotype. The rearrangement links TRBV2 to TRBJ2-7, with D perhaps given as TRBD1 or TRBD2 (6 bases each). Germline loops: CDR1 SNHLY, CDR2 FYNNEI. This CDR3 is 13 amino acids long. V lost 7 bases and J 4 bases, leaving 14 bases between the germline ends. The CDR3 reads CASTGGGYYEQYF. The DNA for the CDR3 is TGTGCCAGCACCGGAGGGGGATATTACGAGCAGTACTTC.

This clonotype was observed at least ten times. The chain couples TRBV5-6 to TRBJ1-1, with D possibly matching TRBD1 (5 bases). Germline CDR1 and CDR2: SGHDT and YYEEEE. The germline V and J ends were trimmed by 3 bases and 8 bases, with 8 bases remaining between them. This CDR3 has 11 residues. Written as DNA, the CDR3 is TGTGCCAGCAGCTCCCGGACAGAAGCTTTCTTT. Translated, it gives CASSSRTEAFF.

This clonotype was seen many times. This chain joins TRBV12-3 or TRBV12-4 and TRBJ1-2, with D tentatively TRBD1 (5 bases). This CDR3 spans 14 amino acids. V was clipped by 0 bases and J by 5 bases, with 10 bases between them. This CDR3 is CASSLAGTPYGYTF. The CDR3 DNA reads as TGTGCCAGCAGTTTAGCCGGGACGCCTTATGGCTACACCTTC.

This clonotype showed up many times. The chain couples TRBV3-1 to TRBJ1-1, with a possible D match to TRBD1 (5 bases). The CDR3 consists of 13 residues. Germline V gene sequence: CDR1 LGHDT, CDR2 YNNKEL (reference sequence). The V gene lost 7 bases and the J gene lost 2 bases, with 11 bases spanning the gap. The CDR3 sequence is CASTSDSNTEAFF. CDR3 DNA sequence: TGTGCCAGCACCTCAGACAGTAACACTGAAGCTTTCTTT.

This clonotype was picked up many times. The V and J genes are TRBV7-9 and TRBJ1-1; D call uncertain. The CDR3 has 12 amino acids. The germline V gene has CDR1 SEHNR and CDR2 FQNEAQ (reference sequence). V was cut by 8 bases and J by 5 bases, with 12 bases left in between. The CDR3, as DNA: TGTGCCAGCGCGGAGGGAGGTACTGAAGCTTTCTTT. Its translation: CASAEGGTEAFF.

This clonotype was seen at least ten times. J is TRBJ1-6 and V is TRBV9, with 7 nucleotides matching TRBD1. CDR1 and CDR2 from the germline V gene are SGDLS and YYNGEE. Germline trimming cut 4 bases from V and 7 bases from J; bases unmatched to any gene: 8. The CDR3 is made up of 15 amino acids. CDR3 residues: CASSPQQGSNSPLHF. The CDR3 DNA reads as TGTGCCAGCAGCCCCCAACAGGGGTCCAATTCACCCCTCCACTTT. Drawing the rest from reference TRBV9 and TRBJ1-6, the complete variable domain is DSGVTQTPKHLITATGQRVTLRCSPRSGDLSVYWYQQSLDQGLQFLIQYYNGEERAKGNILERFSAQQFPDLHSELNLSSLELGDSALYFCASSPQQGSNSPLHFGNGTRLTVT.

For this clonotype: A read error may explain this, as a much larger clone is one base away. The chain joins TRBV24-1 to TRBJ1-2; unclear D gene. The V end lost 5 bases, the J end lost 11 bases, and 14 bases lay between the germline ends. Germline V gives CDR1 KGHDR, CDR2 SFDVKD. This CDR3 is 12 amino acids long. CDR3: CATSVNELRYTF. The CDR3 DNA reads TGTGCCACCAGTGTGAACGAACTCCGATACACCTTC.

This clonotype was seen repeatedly, ten times or more. Written as DNA, the CDR3 is TGCAGCGCGAAGAGGACTAGCGGGATAGGAGATACGCAGTATTTT. Translated, it gives CSAKRTSGIGDTQYF. This chain connects TRBV29-1 to TRBJ2-3; 12 nucleotides align to TRBD2. J lost 5 bases, V lost 7 bases, and 10 bases had no gene match. The germline CDR1 and CDR2 sequences are SQVTM and ANQGSEA. There are 15 residues in the CDR3.

With regard to this clonotype: An end of the junction does not agree with germline; a read error may underlie this. V gene TRBV6-6 combines with J gene TRBJ2-7; either TRBD1 or TRBD2 may fit D (7 bases each). Germline V gene sequence: CDR1 MNHNY, CDR2 SVGAGI (reference sequence). CDR3 length: 14 amino acids. CDR3 amino acids: CVSSGTDSSYEQYF. CDR3 nucleotides: TGTGTCAGCAGCGGGACAGATAGTTCCTACGAGCAGTACTTC.

This clonotype was detected many times. The chain joins TRBV24-1 to TRBJ2-3; D uncertain. The CDR3 length is 12 residues. Germline V gene data show CDR1 as KGHDR and CDR2 as SFDVKD. V lost 2 bases to trimming and J lost 2 bases, with 1 base between them. CDR3: CATSDYTDTQYF. CDR3 in DNA: TGTGCCACCAGTGATTACACAGATACGCAGTATTTT.

This clonotype was seen ten or more times. The chain employs TRBV6-1 and TRBJ2-1; D may be TRBD2 (6 bases). The CDR3 length is 16 residues. Trimming took off 5 bases at V and 5 bases at J, with 19 bases between the two ends. Germline CDR1 is MNHNS and CDR2 is SASEGT. CDR3 bases: TGTGCCAGCAGTACCCCTAGCGCCAGGCCCCACAATGAGCAGTTCTTC. It encodes CASSTPSARPHNEQFF.

This clonotype was seen many times. This CDR3 is CASSVGGPGNEQFF. Written as DNA, the CDR3 is TGTGCCAGCAGTGTGGGGGGCCCTGGGAATGAGCAGTTCTTC. This chain connects TRBV12-3 or TRBV12-4 to TRBJ2-1; D is perhaps TRBD1 or TRBD2 (6 bases each). Trimming stripped 5 bases from V and 7 bases from J, with 15 bases between. This CDR3 is built from 14 residues.

With regard to this clonotype: The CDR3 carries no conserved terminal phenylalanine or tryptophan, so it likely arises from a read error. This chain joins TRBV5-4 and TRBJ2-1; D gene ambiguous. The germline V gene has CDR1 SGHNT and CDR2 YYREEE (reference sequence). Trimming left V 7 bases short and J 6 bases short, with 8 bases between. This CDR3 has 11 residues. CDR3 amino acids: CASSGPNEQFL. The CDR3 DNA reads as TGTGCCAGCTCTGGTCCCAATGAGCAGTTCCTC.

This clonotype was seen ten or more times. The chain uses TRBV5-6 and TRBJ2-2; the D gene could be TRBD1 or TRBD2 (6 bases each). The V gene's germline CDR1 is SGHDT and CDR2 YYEEEE. The germline V and J ends were trimmed by 0 bases and 5 bases, with 11 bases remaining between them. The CDR3 spans 15 residues. Here the CDR3 reads CASSLGLGGTGELFF. In nucleotides, the CDR3 is TGTGCCAGCAGCTTGGGACTAGGGGGGACCGGGGAGCTGTTTTTT.